The 3 T cell receptor beta chains listed next were all sequenced from one sample in a study of blood T cell repertoires in COVID-19 (dated by TCRdb to about 2020). The receptor library was made with the immunoSEQ multiplex PCR assay. TCRdb's version of the immuneACCESS table is confined to in-frame rearrangements and falls short of the full clone set. An unresolved V gene accounts for under half of the shortfall where checked; the remainder is of unknown origin. The sample records 150,000 or so clones, less than 85% of which are singletons. The ten largest clones take up 15% to 20% of the sample. The sequenced sample was PBMCs or T cells enriched from blood (not recorded which). Every receptor here comes from a man between 60 and 70 years old who had recovered from COVID-19.

This clone occurred a few times. The genes are TRBV18 and TRBJ1-1; D is possibly TRBD1 (5 bases). This CDR3 has 13 amino acids. The germline V and J ends were trimmed by 6 bases and 5 bases, with 13 bases remaining between them. Germline CDR1 is KGHSH and CDR2 is LQKENI. The chain's CDR3 is CASSPVGGTEAFF. CDR3 DNA sequence: TGTGCCAGCTCGCCAGTGGGGGGAACTGAAGCTTTCTTT.

The CDR3 bases are TGTGCCAGCACCTTAGGGGAGGGAGGGCCGTCCTACGAGCAGTACTTC. Encoded protein: CASTLGEGGPSYEQYF. The rearrangement uses TRBV28 and TRBJ2-7; TRBD2 matches at 7 bases. The germline V gene encodes CDR1 MDHEN and CDR2 SYDVKM. V lost 7 bases and J lost 1; bases outside the gene matches: 13. The CDR3 runs 16 residues.

This clone was counted only a few times. The chain employs TRBV5-1 and TRBJ2-3; D possibly corresponds to TRBD2 (6 bases). Looked up from germline, CDR1 is SGHRS and CDR2 is YFSETQ. The CDR3 loop spans 13 amino acids. V lost 3 bases and J lost 5, with 10 bases in between. The CDR3 loop reads CASSSGGEDTQYF. The DNA for the CDR3 is TGCGCCAGCAGCTCCGGGGGTGAAGATACGCAGTATTTT.